The TCR beta chain described here comes from a study of blood T cells in healthy people across ages. At the level of the study: Roughly one uniquely barcoded beta molecule per two T cells was captured. Whole-study results and caveats: Naive T cell percentage by flow cytometry tracked strongly with beta diversity. Changes in expanded clonotypes were possibly confounded, as the CMV status of donors was unknown.

This clonotype occurred a few times. Its target is not known. Primers used in a second PCR of about 6 to 12 cycles were a sample-barcoded 5' primer and a J-beta primer mix. TCRdb reprocessed the 5' RACE reads with MiXCR, giving one entry per CDR3 protein. The sample contains 500,000 to 600,000 distinct CDR3 sequences, 27% of which appear only once. CDR3 size: 17 residues. Germline V gives CDR1 LNHDA, CDR2 SQIVND (reference sequence). Trimming removed 4 bases from V and 4 bases from J; junction bases left unmatched: 14. A minimum of 5 micrograms of total RNA was extracted per sample. The clonotype comes from a woman in her 70s in good health. Sequencing input: blood. The V call is TRBV19, the J call TRBJ1-2; 8 bases are a match to TRBD1. The CDR3: CASSNPGQALKGYGYTF. The CDR3 DNA reads TGTGCCAGTAGTAATCCGGGACAGGCCTTAAAGGGCTATGGCTACACCTTC.